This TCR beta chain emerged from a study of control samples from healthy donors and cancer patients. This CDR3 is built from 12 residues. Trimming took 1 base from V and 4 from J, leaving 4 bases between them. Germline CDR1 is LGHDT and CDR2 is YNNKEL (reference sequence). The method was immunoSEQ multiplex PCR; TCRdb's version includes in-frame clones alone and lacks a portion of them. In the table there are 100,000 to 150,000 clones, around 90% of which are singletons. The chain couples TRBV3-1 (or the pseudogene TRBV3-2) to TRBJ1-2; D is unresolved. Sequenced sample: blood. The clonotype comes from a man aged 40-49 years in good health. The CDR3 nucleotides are TGTGCCAGCAGCCAAGGGGGCTATGGCTACACCTTC. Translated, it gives CASSQGGYGYTF.